This T cell receptor (beta chain) was sequenced in a study of tumor-infiltrating lymphocytes in oesophageal squamous cell carcinoma. TCRdb re-analysed the PCR reads in MiXCR, keeping a single row per CDR3 protein. Of more than 15,000 distinct CDR3 sequences in the sample, approximately 46% were seen once. The length of the CDR3 is 14 residues. CDR1 SEHNR and CDR2 FQNEAQ come from the germline V gene (reference sequence). Material: normal esophageal tissue next to the tumor. The receptor comes from a female donor with esophageal squamous cell carcinoma. This chain connects TRBV7-9 to TRBJ2-1, with D possibly matching TRBD2 (5 bases). The DNA end is a closer match to TRBJ2-7, so the J assignment may be wrong. The CDR3 sequence: CASTVGSSYNEQYF. The CDR3 DNA reads TGTGCCAGCACCGTGGGGAGCTCCTACAATGAGCAGTACTTC.